Listed below are T cell receptor beta chains from one sample, sequenced in a study of regulatory T cells in long-lasting Graves disease. TCRdb redid the calling of the multiplex PCR reads with MiXCR, one entry per CDR3 protein. Of some 250,000 distinct CDR3 sequences in the sample, 18% are singletons; the top ten hold around 20%. Material: peripheral blood mononuclear cells (PBMCs), obtained at new diagnosis, from a patient treated with antithyroid drugs. The receptors here all came from a female donor with Graves disease. CDR3s include the opening cysteine and the closing phenylalanine or tryptophan. Fields, in order: J gene, V gene, CDR3 protein.

TRBJ2-5 TRBV30 CAWSGGSGGQETQYF
TRBJ2-2 TRBV5-1 CASSLGLDPASTGELFF
TRBJ1-4 TRBV28 CASSVTIGVGKLFF
TRBJ2-1 TRBV18 CASSLNRDEQFF
TRBJ2-2 TRBV15 CATSRDPPGRDTGELFF
TRBJ1-1 TRBV12-3/TRBV12-4 CASSHSGTGRIEAFF
TRBJ2-3 TRBV7-8 CASSPDSYTQYF
TRBJ2-7 TRBV4-2 CASSQSTGYEQYF
- TRBV11-2 CASSLDLETQYF
TRBJ2-3 TRBV19 CASSPEGGRGDTQYF
TRBJ2-5 TRBV29-1 CSGGLTETQYF
TRBJ1-3 TRBV6-5 CASSSRQTGNTIYF
TRBJ1-1 TRBV20-1 CSANLQTNTEAFF
TRBJ2-1 TRBV28 CASTVGGRHEQFF
TRBJ2-7 TRBV2 CASSGGTSGAYEQYF
TRBJ2-3 TRBV12-3/TRBV12-4 CASSGPPGRTQDTQYF
TRBJ1-4 TRBV6-1 CASSDRDRVLFF
TRBJ2-2 TRBV11-2 CASSKSPGQGSTGELFF
TRBJ2-2 TRBV18 CASSQLNTGELFF
TRBJ2-1 TRBV9 CASSIRGGTSGRGEQFF
TRBJ2-2 TRBV19 CASSPRRVTGELFF
TRBJ2-2 TRBV27 CASSSLLGRTGELFF